This T cell receptor beta chain was identified in a study of spatial heterogeneity in lung cancer (dated by TCRdb to about 2019). A note on the overall study: More beta-chain than alpha-chain transcripts were consistently detected, likely reflecting higher beta-chain transcript abundance. In non-small cell lung cancer, the study made a quantitative comparison of TCR alpha and beta repertoires among multiple tumor regions, matched nontumor lung and blood. TCR repertoire features were related to nonsynonymous mutation counts determined by whole-exome sequencing of tumor tissue. In the raw uncorrected reads, each unique combination of TCR and UMI appeared more than ten times on average. Both alpha and beta chains were TCR-sequenced in 200 to 250 tumor regions, approximately 67 matched nontumor lung samples and more than 50 PBMC samples obtained at surgery. The paper's findings and limits, for the study overall: Ubiquitous expanded tumor TCRs were found in blood more often at tumor resection than at routine follow-up. Additional single-cell paired TCR alpha and beta sequencing was considered necessary to confirm, at a functional level, the hypothesis that regional TCRs recognize regional mutations.

Sample time point, as interpreted from the label and publication: sample taken at primary tumor resection. Without any cell sorting, TCR sequencing was performed on whole RNA extracted either from tumor and nontumor lung tissue or from cryopreserved PBMC samples. The donors were 65 to 90 patients from the lung TRACERx cohort who had early-stage, untreated non-small cell lung cancer. Only patients with enough RNA available from two or more tumor regions were chosen for TCR sequencing. A note on this clonotype: No cognate antigen has been identified for it. Nothing much larger sits one base from this clone, and base qualities are not available.

CDR1 and CDR2, looked up from the germline V gene, are MDHEN and SYDVKM. Trimming takes 0 bases from V and 2 bases from J, and the germline ends sit 8 bases apart. The cysteine opens and the phenylalanine closes a CDR3 of 15 amino acids. Left in the record is the CDR3 DNA by itself, 45 bases read in frame from the first base. Libraries came from 5' RACE. Data came from a NextSeq 500. To allow correction of PCR and sequencing errors, the TCR library protocol tagged every TCR cDNA molecule with a unique molecular identifier. Per the original workflow: Decombinator tools were used for TCR identification, UMI-based error correction and CDR3 extraction. TCRs above a frequency of 2 per 1,000, corresponding to the top 1% of the tumor frequency distribution, were defined as expanded. Rényi diversity was computed with the R vegan package after subsampling each repertoire 100 times to 5,000 TCRs. To build CDR3 similarity networks, amino acid triplet string-kernel similarity was used, and CDR3s were connected when their pairwise similarity was above 0.82. TCRdb cleaned the public reads at Q25 with fastp, built clones with MiXCR and kept in-frame beta chains. A single entry per CDR3 protein holds the most common genes and DNA from its merged rows. The V and J calls shown here were made by TCRdb, not taken from the authors' results. A total of approximately 38,000 distinct CDR3 sequences appear in this sample, approximately 5.5% of them only once. The ten largest clones capture around 10% of the sample.

The material sequenced was PBMCs, taken at surgery. This TCR came from a male donor with early-stage non-small cell lung cancer. The sequence links TRBV28 to TRBJ1-5; no D gene can be assigned with confidence. The CDR3 is CASSLWGSGNQPQHF. In nucleotides, the sequence is TGTGCCAGCAGTTTATGGGGGTCGGGCAATCAGCCCCAGCATTTT.